Sequencing of this T cell receptor (beta chain) was carried out in a study of beta chain features in type 1 diabetes. Overall study results and limits: The study found moderately but significantly shorter TCRB CDR3s in all four CD4+ subsets of Type 1 diabetes patients. PCR may have favored shorter templates equally in patients and controls.

Worth noting for this clone: Antigen: not known.

The V end lost 5 bases, the J end lost 0 bases, and 14 bases lay between the germline ends. CDR3 length: 15 amino acids. The germline V gene has CDR1 MNHEY and CDR2 SVGAGI. Sorted populations were all over 95% pure. The sequenced template was cDNA made from the entire isolated RNA. Clones were sequenced by immunoSEQ multiplex PCR, and TCRdb holds only the in-frame ones, with some missing. This table has some 330,000 clones, around 12% appearing once. This receptor was obtained from a woman in her late teens or twenties with type 1 diabetes. V gene TRBV6-5 combines with J gene TRBJ2-7, with D tentatively TRBD1 (5 bases). The specimen sequenced was naive CD4+ T cells from blood. The CDR3, as DNA: TGTGCCAGCAGTACCCGGGCAGGGCTCTCCTACGAGCAGTACTTC. Translation: CASSTRAGLSYEQYF.